The T cell receptor (beta chain) under discussion was sequenced for a study of blood T cell repertoires in COVID-19. Looking at the study overall: Italy, Spain and the United States were the sources of the convalescent and acute COVID-19 samples. T cells, B-cell-depleted T cells, or PBMCs provided the cDNA or gDNA that served as material.

There are 13 residues in the CDR3. Some clones are missing from TCRdb's copy, which holds only in-frame ones; the method was immunoSEQ multiplex PCR. The data contain 130,000 to 150,000 clones, approximately 81% of them seen just once; the ten biggest clones take up approximately 5%. This clone has a single count. The gene calls are TRBV21-1 and TRBJ1-1. TRBV21-1 is a pseudogene. The receptor was isolated from a man aged 40-49 years with acute COVID-19. Sequenced input: PBMCs or T cells enriched from blood (not recorded which). CDR3 region: CASSHLTNTEAFF. CDR3 sequence (DNA): TGTGCCAGCAGTCACTTAACGAACACTGAAGCTTTCTTT.